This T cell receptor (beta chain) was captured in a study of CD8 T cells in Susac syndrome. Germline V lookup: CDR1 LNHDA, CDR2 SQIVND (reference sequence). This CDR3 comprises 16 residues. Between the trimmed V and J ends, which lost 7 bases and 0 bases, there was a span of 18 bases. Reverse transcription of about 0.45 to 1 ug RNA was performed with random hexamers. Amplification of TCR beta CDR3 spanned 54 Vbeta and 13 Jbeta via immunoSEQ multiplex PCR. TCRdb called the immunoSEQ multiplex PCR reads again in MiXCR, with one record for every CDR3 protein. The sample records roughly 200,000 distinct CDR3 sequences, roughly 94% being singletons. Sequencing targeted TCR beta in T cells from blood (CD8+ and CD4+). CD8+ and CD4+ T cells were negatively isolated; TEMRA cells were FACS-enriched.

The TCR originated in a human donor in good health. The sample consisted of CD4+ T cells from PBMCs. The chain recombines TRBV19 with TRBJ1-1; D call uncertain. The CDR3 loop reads CASTRRAGNMNTEAFF. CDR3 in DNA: TGTGCCAGTACCAGGAGGGCAGGTAACATGAACACTGAAGCTTTCTTT.